This T cell receptor beta chain emerged from a study of OX40 agonist ivuxolimab in advanced cancers. Study overall: Participants averaged around 60 years of age (range about 23 to 79) and were roughly 80% male.

Generated by immunoSEQ multiplex PCR, the TCRdb table keeps only in-frame clones and is missing some. Of 70,000 to 90,000 clones detected, 80% to 90% appear once; the ten largest clones hold around 10%. The CDR3 sequence is 16 residues long. Trimming cost V 5 bases and J 6 bases; bases outside gene matches: 12. In germline, CDR1 is SGHAT, CDR2 FQNNGV. Excluded were patients having autoimmune disease history or systemic immunosuppression. The receptor comes from an adult with an advanced solid tumor such as melanoma, head and neck, liver or kidney cancer. The material sequenced was CD4+ or CD8+ T cells sorted from blood, taken in a trial of the OX40 agonist ivuxolimab. The rearrangement uses TRBV11-2 and TRBJ2-1, with 8 nucleotides matching TRBD2. CDR3 coding DNA: TGTGCCAGCAGCCCTCCGTGGGCTCTAGCGGGCAATGAGCAGTTCTTC. Residues: CASSPPWALAGNEQFF.